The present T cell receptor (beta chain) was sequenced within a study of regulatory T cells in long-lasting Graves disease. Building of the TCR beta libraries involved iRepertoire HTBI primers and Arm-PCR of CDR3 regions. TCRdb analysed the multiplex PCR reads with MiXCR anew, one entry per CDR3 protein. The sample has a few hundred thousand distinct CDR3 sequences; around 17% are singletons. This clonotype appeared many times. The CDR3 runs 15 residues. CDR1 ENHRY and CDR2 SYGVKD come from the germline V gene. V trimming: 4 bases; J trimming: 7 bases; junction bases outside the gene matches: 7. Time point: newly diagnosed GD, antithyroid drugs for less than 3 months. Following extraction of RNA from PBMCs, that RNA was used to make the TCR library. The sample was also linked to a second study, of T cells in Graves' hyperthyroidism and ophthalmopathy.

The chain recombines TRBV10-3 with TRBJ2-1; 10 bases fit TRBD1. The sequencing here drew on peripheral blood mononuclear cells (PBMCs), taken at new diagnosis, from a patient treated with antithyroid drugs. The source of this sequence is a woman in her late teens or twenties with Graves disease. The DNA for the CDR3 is TGTGCCATCAGTGTGGACAGGGGGAATGAAAATGAGCAGTTCTTC. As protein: CAISVDRGNENEQFF.